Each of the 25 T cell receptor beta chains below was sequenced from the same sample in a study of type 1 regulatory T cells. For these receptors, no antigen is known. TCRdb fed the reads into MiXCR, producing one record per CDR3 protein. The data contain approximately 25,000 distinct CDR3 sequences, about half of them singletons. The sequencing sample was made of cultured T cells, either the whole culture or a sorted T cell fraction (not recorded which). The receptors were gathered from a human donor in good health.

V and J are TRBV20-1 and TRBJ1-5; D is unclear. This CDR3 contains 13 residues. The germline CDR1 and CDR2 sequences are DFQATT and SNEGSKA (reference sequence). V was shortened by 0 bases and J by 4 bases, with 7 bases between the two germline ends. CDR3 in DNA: TGCAGTGCTAGAGAACAGACTAATCAGCCCCAGCATTTT. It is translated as CSAREQTNQPQHF.

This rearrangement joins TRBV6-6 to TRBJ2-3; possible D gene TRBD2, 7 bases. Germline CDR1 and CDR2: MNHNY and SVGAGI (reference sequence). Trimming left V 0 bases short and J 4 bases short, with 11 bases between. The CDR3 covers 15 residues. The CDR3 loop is CASSYSGGAADTQYF. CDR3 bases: TGTGCCAGCAGTTACTCAGGGGGGGCCGCAGATACGCAGTATTTT.

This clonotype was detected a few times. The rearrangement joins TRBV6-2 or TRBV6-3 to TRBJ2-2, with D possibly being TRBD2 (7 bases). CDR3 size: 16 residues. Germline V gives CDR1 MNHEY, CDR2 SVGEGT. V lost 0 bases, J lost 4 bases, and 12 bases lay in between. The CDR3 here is CASSYSGGPSTGELFF. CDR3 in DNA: TGTGCCAGCAGTTACTCCGGGGGGCCGAGCACCGGGGAGCTGTTTTTT.

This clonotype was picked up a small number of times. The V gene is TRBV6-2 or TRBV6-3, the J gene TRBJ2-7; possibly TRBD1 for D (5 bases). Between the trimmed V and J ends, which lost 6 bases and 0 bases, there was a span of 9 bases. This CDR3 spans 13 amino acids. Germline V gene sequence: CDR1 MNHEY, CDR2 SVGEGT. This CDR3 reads CASRKTVSYEQYF. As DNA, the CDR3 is TGTGCCAGCAGAAAGACAGTCTCCTACGAGCAGTACTTC.

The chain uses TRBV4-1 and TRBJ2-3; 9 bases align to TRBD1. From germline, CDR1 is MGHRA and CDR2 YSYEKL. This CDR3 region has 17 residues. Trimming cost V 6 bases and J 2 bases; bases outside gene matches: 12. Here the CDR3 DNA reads TGCGCCAGCAGGCGGGGGTTGAGGGACAGGGTCACAGATACGCAGTATTTT. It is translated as CASRRGLRDRVTDTQYF.

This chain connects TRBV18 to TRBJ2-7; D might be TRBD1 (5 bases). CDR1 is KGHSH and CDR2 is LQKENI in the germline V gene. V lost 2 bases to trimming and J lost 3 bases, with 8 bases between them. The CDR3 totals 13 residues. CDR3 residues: CASSPGANYEQYF. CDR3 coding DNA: TGTGCCAGCTCACCAGGGGCCAACTACGAGCAGTACTTC.

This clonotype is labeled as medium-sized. DNA for the CDR3: TGTGCCAGCTCACGGGACCAAACTCTAGGCGAGCAGTACTTC. This codes for CASSRDQTLGEQYF. The chain carries TRBV18 and TRBJ2-7; the D gene could be TRBD1 or TRBD2 (5 bases each). CDR1 is KGHSH and CDR2 is LQKENI in the germline V gene. Trimming took 4 bases from V and 6 from J, leaving 16 bases between them. The CDR3 is made up of 14 amino acids.

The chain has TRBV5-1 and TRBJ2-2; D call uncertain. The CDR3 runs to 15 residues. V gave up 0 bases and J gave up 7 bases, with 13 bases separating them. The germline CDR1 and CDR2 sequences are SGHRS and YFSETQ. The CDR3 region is CASSLALVEGGELFF. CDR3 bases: TGCGCCAGCAGCTTGGCCCTCGTTGAAGGCGGGGAGCTGTTTTTT.

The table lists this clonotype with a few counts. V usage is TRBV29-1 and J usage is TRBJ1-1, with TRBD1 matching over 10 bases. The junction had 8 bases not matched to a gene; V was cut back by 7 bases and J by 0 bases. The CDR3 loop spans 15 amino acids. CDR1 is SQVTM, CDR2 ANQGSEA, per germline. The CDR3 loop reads CSAQRTGGLNTEAFF. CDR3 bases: TGCAGCGCTCAAAGGACAGGGGGATTGAACACTGAAGCTTTCTTT.

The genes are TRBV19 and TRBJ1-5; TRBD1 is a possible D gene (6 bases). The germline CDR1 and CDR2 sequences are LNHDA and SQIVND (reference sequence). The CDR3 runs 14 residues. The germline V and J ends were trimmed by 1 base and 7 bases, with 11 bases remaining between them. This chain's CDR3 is CASSIVGGRQPQHF. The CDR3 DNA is TGTGCCAGTAGTATAGTTGGGGGCAGACAGCCCCAGCATTTT. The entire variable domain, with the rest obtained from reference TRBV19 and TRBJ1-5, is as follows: DGGITQSPKYLFRKEGQNVTLSCEQNLNHDAMYWYRQDPGQGLRLIYYSQIVNDFQKGDIAEGYSVSREKKESFPLTVTSAQKNPTAFYLCASSIVGGRQPQHFGDGTRLSIL.

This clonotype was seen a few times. The CDR3 reads CASSPERLAGTEQYF. The CDR3 DNA is TGTGCCAGCTCCCCCGAGAGGCTAGCGGGGACCGAGCAGTACTTC. The chain couples TRBV11-2 to TRBJ2-7; 9 bases fit TRBD2. The CDR3 consists of 15 residues. Germline values: CDR1 SGHAT, CDR2 FQNNGV. The junction had 14 bases not matched to a gene; V was cut back by 8 bases and J by 6 bases.

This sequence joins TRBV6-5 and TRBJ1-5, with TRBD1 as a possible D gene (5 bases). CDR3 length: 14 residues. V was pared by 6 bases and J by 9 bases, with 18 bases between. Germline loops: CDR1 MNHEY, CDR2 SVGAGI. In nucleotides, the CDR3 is TGTGCCAGCAGCTACGAAATAGGGACTTTGCCCCAGCATTTT. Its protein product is CASSYEIGTLPQHF.

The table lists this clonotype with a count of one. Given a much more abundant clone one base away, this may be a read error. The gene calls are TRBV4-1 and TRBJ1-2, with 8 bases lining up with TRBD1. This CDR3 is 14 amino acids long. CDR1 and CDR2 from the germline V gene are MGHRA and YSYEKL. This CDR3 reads CASCQAGGIYGYTF. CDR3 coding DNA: TGCGCCAGCTGCCAAGCAGGGGGCATCTATGGCTACACCTTC.

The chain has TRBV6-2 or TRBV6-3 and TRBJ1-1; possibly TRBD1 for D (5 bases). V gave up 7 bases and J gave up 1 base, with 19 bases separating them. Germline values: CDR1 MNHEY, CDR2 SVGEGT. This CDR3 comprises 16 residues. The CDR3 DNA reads TGTGCCAGCATCCGTACCTCGACAGAGCCGAACACTGAAGCTTTCTTT. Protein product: CASIRTSTEPNTEAFF.

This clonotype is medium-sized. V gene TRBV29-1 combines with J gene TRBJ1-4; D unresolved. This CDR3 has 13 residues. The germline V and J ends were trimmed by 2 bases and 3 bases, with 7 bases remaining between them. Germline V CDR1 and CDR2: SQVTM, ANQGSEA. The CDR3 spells CSVERASNEKLFF. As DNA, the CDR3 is TGCAGCGTTGAAAGAGCCTCTAATGAAAAACTGTTTTTT.

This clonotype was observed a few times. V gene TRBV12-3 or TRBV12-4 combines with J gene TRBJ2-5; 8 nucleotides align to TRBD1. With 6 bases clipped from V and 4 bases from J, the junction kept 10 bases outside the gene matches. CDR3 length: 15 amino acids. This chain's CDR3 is CASSTTGAGGETQYF. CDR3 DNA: TGTGCCAGCAGCACGACAGGGGCAGGAGGAGAGACCCAGTACTTC.

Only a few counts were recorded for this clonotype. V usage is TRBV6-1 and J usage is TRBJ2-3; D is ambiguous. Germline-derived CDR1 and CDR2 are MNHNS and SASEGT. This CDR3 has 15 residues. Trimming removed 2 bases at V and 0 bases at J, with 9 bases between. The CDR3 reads CASSEFPLSTDTQYF. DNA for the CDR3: TGTGCCAGCAGTGAATTCCCTTTGAGCACAGATACGCAGTATTTT.

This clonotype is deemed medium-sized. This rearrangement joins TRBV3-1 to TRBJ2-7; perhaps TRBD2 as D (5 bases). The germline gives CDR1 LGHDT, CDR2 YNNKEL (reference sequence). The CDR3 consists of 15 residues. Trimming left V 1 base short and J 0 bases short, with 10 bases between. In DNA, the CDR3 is TGTGCCAGCAGCCAAGGGGTGGGGAGCTCCTACGAGCAGTACTTC. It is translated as CASSQGVGSSYEQYF.

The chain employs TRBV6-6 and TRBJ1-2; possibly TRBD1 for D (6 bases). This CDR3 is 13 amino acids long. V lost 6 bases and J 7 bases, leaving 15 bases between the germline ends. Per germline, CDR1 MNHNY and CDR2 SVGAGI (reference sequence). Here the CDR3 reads CASRPDRSGGYTF. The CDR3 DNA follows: TGTGCCAGCAGGCCTGACAGGTCAGGTGGCTACACCTTC.

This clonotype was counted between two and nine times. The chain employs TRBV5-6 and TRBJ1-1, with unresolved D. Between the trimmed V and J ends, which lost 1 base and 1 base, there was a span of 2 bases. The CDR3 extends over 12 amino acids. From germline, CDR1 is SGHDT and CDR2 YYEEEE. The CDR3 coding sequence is TGTGCCAGCAGCTTGTGGAACACTGAAGCTTTCTTT. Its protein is CASSLWNTEAFF.

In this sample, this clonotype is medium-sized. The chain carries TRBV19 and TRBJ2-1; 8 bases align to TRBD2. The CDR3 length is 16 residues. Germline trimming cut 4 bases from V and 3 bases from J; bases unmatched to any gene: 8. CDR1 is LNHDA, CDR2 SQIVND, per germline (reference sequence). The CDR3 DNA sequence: TGTGCCAGTAGTACCCGTACTAGCGGAAGCTACAATGAGCAGTTCTTC. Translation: CASSTRTSGSYNEQFF.

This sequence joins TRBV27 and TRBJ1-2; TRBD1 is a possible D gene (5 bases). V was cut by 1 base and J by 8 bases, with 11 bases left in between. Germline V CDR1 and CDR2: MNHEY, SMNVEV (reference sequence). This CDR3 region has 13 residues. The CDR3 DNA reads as TGTGCCAGCAGTTTATACCCAGGGCAAGGCTACACCTTC. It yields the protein CASSLYPGQGYTF.

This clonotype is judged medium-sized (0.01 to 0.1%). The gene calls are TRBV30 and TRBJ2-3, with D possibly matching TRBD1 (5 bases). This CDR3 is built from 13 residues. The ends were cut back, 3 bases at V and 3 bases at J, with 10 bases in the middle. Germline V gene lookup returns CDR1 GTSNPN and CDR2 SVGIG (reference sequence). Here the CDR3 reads CAWRKTATDTQYF. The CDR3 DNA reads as TGTGCCTGGAGAAAGACAGCAACAGATACGCAGTATTTT.

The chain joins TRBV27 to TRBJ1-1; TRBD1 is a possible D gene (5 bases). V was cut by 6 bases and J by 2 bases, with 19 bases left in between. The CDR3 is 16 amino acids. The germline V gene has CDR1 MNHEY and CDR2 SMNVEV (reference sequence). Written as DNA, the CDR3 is TGTGCCAGCAGATTGAAATCCCGGGGGACTAACACTGAAGCTTTCTTT. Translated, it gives CASRLKSRGTNTEAFF.

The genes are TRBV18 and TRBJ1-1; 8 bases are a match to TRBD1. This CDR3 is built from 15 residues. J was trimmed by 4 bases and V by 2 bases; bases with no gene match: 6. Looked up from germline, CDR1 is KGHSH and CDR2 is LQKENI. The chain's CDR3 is CASSPSQTGATEAFF. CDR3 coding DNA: TGTGCCAGCTCACCATCCCAGACAGGGGCCACTGAAGCTTTCTTT.